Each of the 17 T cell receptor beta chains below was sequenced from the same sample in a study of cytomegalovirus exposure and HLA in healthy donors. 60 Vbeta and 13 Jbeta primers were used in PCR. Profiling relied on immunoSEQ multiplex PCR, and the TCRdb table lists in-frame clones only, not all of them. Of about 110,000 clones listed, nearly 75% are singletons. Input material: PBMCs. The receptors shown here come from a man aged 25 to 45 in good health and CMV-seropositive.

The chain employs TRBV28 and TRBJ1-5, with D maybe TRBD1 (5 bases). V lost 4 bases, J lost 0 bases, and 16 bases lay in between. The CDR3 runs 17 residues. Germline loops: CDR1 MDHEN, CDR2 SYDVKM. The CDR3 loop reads CASSSMGGSNSNQPQHF. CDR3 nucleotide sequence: TGTGCCAGCAGTTCAATGGGGGGAAGTAATAGCAATCAGCCCCAGCATTTT. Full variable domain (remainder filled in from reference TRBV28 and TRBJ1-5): DVKVTQSSRYLVKRTGEKVFLECVQDMDHENMFWYRQDPGLGLRLIYFSYDVKMKEKGDIPEGYSVSREKKERFSLILESASTNQTSMYLCASSSMGGSNSNQPQHFGDGTRLSIL.

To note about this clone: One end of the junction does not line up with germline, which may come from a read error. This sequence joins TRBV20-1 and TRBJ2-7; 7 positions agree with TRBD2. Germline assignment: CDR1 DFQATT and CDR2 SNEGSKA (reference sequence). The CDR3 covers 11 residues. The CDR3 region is CSAGGPGSTLF. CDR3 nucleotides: TGCAGTGCGGGAGGGCCAGGGTCCACTCTCTTC.

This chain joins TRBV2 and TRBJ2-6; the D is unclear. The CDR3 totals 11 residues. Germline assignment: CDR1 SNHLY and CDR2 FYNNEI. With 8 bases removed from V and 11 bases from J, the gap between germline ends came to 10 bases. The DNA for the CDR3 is TGTGCCAGCTCATCCCAGTACGTCCTGACTTTC. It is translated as CASSSQYVLTF.

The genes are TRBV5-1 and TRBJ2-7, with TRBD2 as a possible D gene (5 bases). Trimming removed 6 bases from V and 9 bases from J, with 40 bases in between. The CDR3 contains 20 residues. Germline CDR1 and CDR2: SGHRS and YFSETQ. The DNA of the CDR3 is TGCGCCAGCAACGATCTTCTTTCTACCGCTGGCAGTTACCCCCCGCGGGCGCAGTACTTC. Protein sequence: CASNDLLSTAGSYPPRAQYF.

CDR3 sequence (DNA): TGTGCCAGCAATAGTGCGGGTAACGAGCAGTACTTC. Its translation is CASNSAGNEQYF. The chain couples TRBV28 to TRBJ2-7; the D gene is possibly TRBD2 (5 bases). The V gene's germline CDR1 is MDHEN and CDR2 SYDVKM. This CDR3 contains 12 residues. V was pared by 7 bases and J by 5 bases, with 12 bases between. Together with reference TRBV28 and TRBJ2-7, the CDR3 gives the full variable domain: DVKVTQSSRYLVKRTGEKVFLECVQDMDHENMFWYRQDPGLGLRLIYFSYDVKMKEKGDIPEGYSVSREKKERFSLILESASTNQTSMYLCASNSAGNEQYFGPGTRLTVT.

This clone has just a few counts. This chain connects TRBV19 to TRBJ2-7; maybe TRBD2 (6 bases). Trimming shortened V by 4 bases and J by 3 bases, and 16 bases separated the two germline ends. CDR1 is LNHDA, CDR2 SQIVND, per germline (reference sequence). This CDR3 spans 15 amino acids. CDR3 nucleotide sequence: TGTGCCAGTAGTAACCCCGGAGGGGCAGGCTACGAGCAGTACTTC. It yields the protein CASSNPGGAGYEQYF.

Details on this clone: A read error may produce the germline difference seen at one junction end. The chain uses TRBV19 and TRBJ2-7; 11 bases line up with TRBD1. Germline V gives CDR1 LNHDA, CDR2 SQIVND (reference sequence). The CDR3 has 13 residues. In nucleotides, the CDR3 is TGTGCCAGTAGTAACCGGGACAGGGGGTCGATACGCTTC. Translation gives CASSNRDRGSIRF.

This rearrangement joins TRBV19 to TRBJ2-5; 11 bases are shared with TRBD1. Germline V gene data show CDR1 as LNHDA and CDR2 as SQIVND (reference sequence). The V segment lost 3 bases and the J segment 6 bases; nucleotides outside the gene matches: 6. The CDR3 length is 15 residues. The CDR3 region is CASSIIGTGGQTQYF. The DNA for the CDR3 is TGTGCCAGTAGTATTATAGGGACAGGGGGACAGACCCAGTACTTC.

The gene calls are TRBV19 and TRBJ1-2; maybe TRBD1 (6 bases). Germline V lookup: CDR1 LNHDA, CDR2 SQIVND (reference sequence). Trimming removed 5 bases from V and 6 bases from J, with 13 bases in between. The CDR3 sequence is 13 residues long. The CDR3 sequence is CASSPQGFDGYTF. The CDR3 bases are TGTGCCAGTAGTCCTCAGGGGTTTGATGGCTACACCTTC. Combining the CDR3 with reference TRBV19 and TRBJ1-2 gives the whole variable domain DGGITQSPKYLFRKEGQNVTLSCEQNLNHDAMYWYRQDPGQGLRLIYYSQIVNDFQKGDIAEGYSVSREKKESFPLTVTSAQKNPTAFYLCASSPQGFDGYTFGSGTRLTVV.

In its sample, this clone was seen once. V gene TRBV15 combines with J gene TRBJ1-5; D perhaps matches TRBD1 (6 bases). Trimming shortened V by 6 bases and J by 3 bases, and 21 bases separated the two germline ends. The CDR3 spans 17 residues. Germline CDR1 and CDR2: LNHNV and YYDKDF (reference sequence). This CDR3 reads CATRGGGHLDHNQPQHF. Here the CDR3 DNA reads TGTGCCACCAGAGGGGGGGGACACTTGGATCACAATCAGCCCCAGCATTTT.

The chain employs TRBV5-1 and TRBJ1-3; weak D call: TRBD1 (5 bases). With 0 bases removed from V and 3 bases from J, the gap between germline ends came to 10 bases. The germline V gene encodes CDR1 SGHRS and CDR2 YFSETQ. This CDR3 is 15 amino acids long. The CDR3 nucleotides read TGCGCCAGCAGCTTGGAGTTGGGGGGTGGAAACACCATATATTTT. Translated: CASSLELGGGNTIYF.

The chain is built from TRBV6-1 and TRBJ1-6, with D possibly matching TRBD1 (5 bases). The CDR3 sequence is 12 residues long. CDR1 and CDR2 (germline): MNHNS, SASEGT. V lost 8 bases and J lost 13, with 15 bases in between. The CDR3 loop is CASAQGHTPLHF. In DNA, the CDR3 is TGTGCCAGCGCGCAGGGTCATACGCCCCTCCACTTT.

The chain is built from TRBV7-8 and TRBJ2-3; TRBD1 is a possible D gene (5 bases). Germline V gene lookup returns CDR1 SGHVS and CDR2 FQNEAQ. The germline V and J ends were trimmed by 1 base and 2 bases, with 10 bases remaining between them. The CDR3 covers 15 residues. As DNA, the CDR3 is TGTGCCAGCAGCTTAGTAGGCAGGGCCACAGATACGCAGTATTTT. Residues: CASSLVGRATDTQYF.

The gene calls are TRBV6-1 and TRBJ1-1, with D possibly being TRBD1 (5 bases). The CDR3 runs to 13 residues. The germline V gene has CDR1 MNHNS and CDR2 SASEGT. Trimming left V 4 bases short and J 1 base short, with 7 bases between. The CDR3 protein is CASSATANTEAFF. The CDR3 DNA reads TGTGCCAGCAGTGCGACAGCGAACACTGAAGCTTTCTTT.

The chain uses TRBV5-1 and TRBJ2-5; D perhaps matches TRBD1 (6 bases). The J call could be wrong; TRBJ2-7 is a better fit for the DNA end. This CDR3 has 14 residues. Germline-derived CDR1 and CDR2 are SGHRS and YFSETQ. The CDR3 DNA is TGCGCCAGCAGCTTGGCGGACAGTTCCTACGAGCAGTACTTC. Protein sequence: CASSLADSSYEQYF.

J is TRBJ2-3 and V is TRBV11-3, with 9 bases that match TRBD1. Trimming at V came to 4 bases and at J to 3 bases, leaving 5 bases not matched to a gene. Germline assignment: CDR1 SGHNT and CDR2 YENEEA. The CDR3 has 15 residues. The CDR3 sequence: CASSSGTGRTDTQYF. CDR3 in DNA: TGTGCCAGCAGCTCGGGGACAGGGAGAACAGATACGCAGTATTTT.

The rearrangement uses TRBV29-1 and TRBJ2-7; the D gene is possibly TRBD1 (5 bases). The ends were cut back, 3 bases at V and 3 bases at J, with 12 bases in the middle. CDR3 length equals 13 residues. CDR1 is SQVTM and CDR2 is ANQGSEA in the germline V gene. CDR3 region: CSVEIPGFYEQYF. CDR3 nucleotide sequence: TGCAGCGTTGAGATCCCAGGGTTCTACGAGCAGTACTTC.